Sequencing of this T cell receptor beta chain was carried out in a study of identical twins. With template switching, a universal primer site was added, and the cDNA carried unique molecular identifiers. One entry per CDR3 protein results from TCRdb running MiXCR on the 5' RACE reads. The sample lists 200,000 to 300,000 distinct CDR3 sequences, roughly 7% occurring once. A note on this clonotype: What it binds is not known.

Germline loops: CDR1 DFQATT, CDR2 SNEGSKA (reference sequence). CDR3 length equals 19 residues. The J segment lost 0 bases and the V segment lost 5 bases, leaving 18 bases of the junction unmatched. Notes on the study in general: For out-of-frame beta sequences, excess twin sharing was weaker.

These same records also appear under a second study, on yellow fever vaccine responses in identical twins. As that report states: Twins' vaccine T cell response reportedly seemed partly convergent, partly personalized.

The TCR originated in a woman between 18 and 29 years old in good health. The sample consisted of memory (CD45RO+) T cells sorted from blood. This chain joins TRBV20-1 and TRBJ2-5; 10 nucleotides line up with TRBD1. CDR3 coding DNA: TGCAGTGCTCCCCCCGGGACAGGGGTCCCCCTTGGGTACCAAGAGACCCAGTACTTC. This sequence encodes CSAPPGTGVPLGYQETQYF.